The subject of this entry is one T cell receptor (beta chain). The antigen this receptor binds is unknown. Nothing much larger sits one base from this clone, and base qualities are not available. This record comes from a study of blood T cell repertoires in COVID-19 (dated by TCRdb to the early 2020s). Turning to the overall study: The collaborator samples originated in the United States, Italy and Spain and spanned the acute and convalescent phases of COVID-19. The material from the prospective study consisted of cDNA or gDNA derived from T cells, B-cell-depleted T cells, or PBMCs. Deeply sampled blood TCRbeta repertoires from subjects exposed to, actively infected with, or recovered from COVID-19 were included in the dataset. The repertoires were made available in a free public database intended to serve as a resource for research on the immune response to SARS-CoV-2. Samples were obtained from the ongoing ImmuneRACE study (first 160 participants) and from 950 to 1,500 subjects provided by 6 global collaborators. Sample metadata almost always included a de-identified subject ID, COVID-19 status, age in years and sex. Where available, HLA class I and class II types were taken from metadata supplied by the sample provider and were not determined by assay-based typing.

Enrolling through a virtual design, the prospective study's participants ranged in age from roughly 18 to 95 years and lived across some 22 United States geographic areas. In the prospective study, cohorts were assigned on the basis of participant-reported clinical history obtained from a screening survey and a study questionnaire. ImmuneRACE Cohort 3 recovered participants were defined by two consecutive negative NP/OP PCR tests, healthcare professional clearance, or symptom resolution. In the prospective study, whole blood, serum and a nasopharyngeal or oropharyngeal swab were collected from each participant by mobile phlebotomists. Additional blood draws and questionnaires over an approximately two-month period could optionally be provided by prospective study participants. Before DNA extraction, blood samples from the prospective study were shipped at room temperature or frozen. V is cut by 4 bases and J by 10 bases, and the space between the germline ends is 27 bases. The CDR3 sequence holds 18 residues, the cysteine and phenylalanine included. Only the CDR3 portion is preserved as DNA: 54 bases, with reading frame beginning at the first base. In the germline V gene, CDR1 corresponds to SGHRS and CDR2 to YFSETQ.

Paper-wide results and their limitations: The amount of clinical and demographic metadata varied by source and participant and was provided uncurated.

TCRbeta CDR3 regions were amplified from genomic DNA using the immunoSEQ Assay, a bias-controlled multiplex PCR. The authors' pipeline ran thus. Nucleated cell counts per sample were estimated from amplification of reference gene primers within the assay. To quantify the absolute abundance of each unique TCRbeta CDR3 rearrangement, sequence reads were collapsed and filtered. Productive Simpson clonality was computed per sample as the square root of Simpson's diversity index over productive rearrangements. The immuneACCESS repertoire file appears here via TCRdb, limited to in-frame rearrangements. These files lack a portion of the clones; in checked studies, under half of the deficit traces to unresolved V genes, and the cause of the others is not known. The V and J calls and the clone size are those of that table, but D and trimming were determined from the DNA. For this sample there are some 150,000 clones; approximately 83% appear just once. The ten top clones hold roughly 9.2% of the sample.

The sequence is built from TRBV5-1 and TRBJ1-6; the D segment could be TRBD1, given 6 matching bases. Material: PBMCs or T cells enriched from blood (not recorded which). This receptor was taken from a middle-aged man who had recovered from COVID-19. The CDR3 sequence is CASSPRSKTGPAGSPLHF. In nucleotide form, the sequence is TGCGCCAGCAGCCCGAGATCGAAGACAGGTCCTGCAGGATCACCCCTCCACTTT.